These 11 T cell receptor beta chains came from one sample sequenced in a study of CD8 T cells in ankylosing spondylitis. TCRdb independently ran MiXCR on the 5' RACE reads; one entry per CDR3 protein. The sample holds 300,000 to 400,000 distinct CDR3 sequences, about 20% seen once. Source material: blood, either unsorted or a sorted T cell fraction (not recorded which). Receptors were obtained from a male donor with ankylosing spondylitis or in good health (not recorded which).

This clonotype has only a few counts. The chain recombines TRBV6-1 with TRBJ2-7, with 10 bases that match TRBD2. The V and J ends lost 6 bases and 2 bases, in that order; junction bases with no gene match: 4. This CDR3 spans 14 amino acids. CDR1 and CDR2 from the germline V gene are MNHNS and SASEGT. For the CDR3, the DNA is TGTGCCAGCAGCTTTAGCGGGGGGCCCTACGAGCAGTACTTC. Translation gives CASSFSGGPYEQYF.

V is TRBV7-3 and J is TRBJ2-2; D ambiguous. The ends were cut back, 3 bases at V and 5 bases at J, with 19 bases in the middle. The length of the CDR3 is 17 residues. CDR1 is SGHTA, CDR2 FQGTGA, per germline. The CDR3 nucleotides are TGTGCCAGCAGCTTCGGAGTCCGGTCGACTCAGACCGGGGAGCTGTTTTTT. Residues: CASSFGVRSTQTGELFF.

This clonotype appeared a few times. This chain links TRBV20-1 with TRBJ2-5; 10 positions agree with TRBD2. V trimming: 6 bases; J trimming: 4 bases; junction bases outside the gene matches: 11. The CDR3 has 15 residues. Germline V gene data show CDR1 as DFQATT and CDR2 as SNEGSKA (reference sequence). This chain's CDR3 is CSASIAGGRLETQYF. In DNA form, the CDR3 reads TGCAGTGCATCAATAGCGGGGGGCCGCCTAGAGACCCAGTACTTC.

This clonotype has a handful of counts. The V and J genes are TRBV4-2 and TRBJ2-1; D gene uncertain. The length of the CDR3 is 16 residues. Germline V gene lookup returns CDR1 LGHNA and CDR2 YNFKEQ. Trimming removed 0 bases at V and 6 bases at J, with 15 bases between. CDR3 loop: CASSQEYPSRRNEQFF. The CDR3, as DNA: TGTGCCAGCAGCCAAGAATACCCTAGTAGGCGCAATGAGCAGTTCTTC.

The V and J genes are TRBV11-1 and TRBJ2-1; TRBD2 agrees at 11 bases. Losses at the gene ends were 5 bases for V and 7 bases for J; bases not matched to a gene: 13. Germline-derived CDR1 and CDR2 are SGHAT and FQDESV (reference sequence). The CDR3 contains 17 residues. The CDR3 here is CASSPSTSTSGVNEQFF. The DNA of the CDR3 is TGTGCCAGCAGCCCAAGTACCTCGACTAGCGGGGTGAATGAGCAGTTCTTC.

The V gene is TRBV29-1, the J gene TRBJ2-7, with D perhaps TRBD1 (6 bases). The CDR3 consists of 14 residues. The V end lost 6 bases, the J end lost 2 bases, and 17 bases lay between the germline ends. CDR1 is SQVTM and CDR2 is ANQGSEA in the germline V gene. CDR3 residues: CSVWADSGTYEQYF. As DNA, the CDR3 is TGCAGCGTCTGGGCGGACAGCGGAACCTACGAGCAGTACTTC.

The V call is TRBV11-2, the J call TRBJ2-1; no clear D gene. This CDR3 has 12 residues. Per germline, CDR1 SGHAT and CDR2 FQNNGV. The V and J ends lost 1 base and 10 bases respectively, with 8 bases between them. The CDR3 spells CASSLGVWEQFF. Here the CDR3 DNA reads TGTGCCAGCAGCTTAGGGGTATGGGAGCAGTTCTTC.

This chain links TRBV4-1 with TRBJ2-2; 8 bases match TRBD1. The CDR3 loop spans 17 amino acids. V trimming: 3 bases; J trimming: 4 bases; junction bases outside the gene matches: 10. Germline V gene sequence: CDR1 MGHRA, CDR2 YSYEKL. The CDR3 loop is CASSHPTTGDSTGELFF. CDR3 DNA: TGCGCCAGCAGCCACCCGACGACAGGGGATTCCACCGGGGAGCTGTTTTTT.

The sample holds a few counts of this clonotype. The gene calls are TRBV15 and TRBJ2-7, with 9 positions matching TRBD1. V lost 6 bases, J lost 1 base, and 1 base stayed unmatched. The CDR3 has 13 residues. Per the germline V gene, CDR1 is LNHNV and CDR2 is YYDKDF (reference sequence). As DNA, the CDR3 is TGTGCCACCAGGACAGGGGGATCCTACGAGCAGTACTTC. Protein: CATRTGGSYEQYF.

This clonotype has just a few counts. The chain links TRBV12-3 or TRBV12-4 to TRBJ2-1; 7 nucleotides align to TRBD2. The CDR3 runs to 16 residues. Trimming took 6 bases from V and 1 from J; bases not matched to a gene: 9. CDR3 protein: CASRLEGGGSYNEQFF. The CDR3 bases are TGTGCCAGCAGGCTCGAGGGCGGGGGTTCCTACAATGAGCAGTTCTTC.

The chain has TRBV11-2 and TRBJ2-3, with D possibly TRBD2 on 6 matching bases. CDR3 length equals 15 residues. V dropped 1 base and J dropped 4 bases, with 12 bases sitting between them. Germline CDR1 SGHAT, CDR2 FQNNGV. DNA of the CDR3: TGTGCCAGCAGCTTAGCGGGGACTGTTGCAGATACGCAGTATTTT. It codes for CASSLAGTVADTQYF.